The clone carrying this TCR beta chain came up a few times. Its specificity is unknown. Addition of a universal primer site occurred through template switching, and cDNA carried unique molecular identifiers. TCRdb reprocessed the 5' RACE reads via MiXCR and lists one record per CDR3 protein. Here the sample spans some 710,000 distinct CDR3 sequences, 6% to 6.5% being singletons. Per the germline V gene, CDR1 is SGHRS and CDR2 is YFSETQ. This CDR3 is built from 14 residues. With 7 bases removed from V and 4 bases from J, the gap between germline ends came to 18 bases. The data originate from a study of identical twins. Regarding the study as a whole: For out-of-frame alpha sequences shared by twins, low generation probability was in excess.

The rearrangement links TRBV5-1 to TRBJ2-7; possible D gene TRBD1, 7 bases. Sequencing was done on a sample of naive T cells sorted from blood. This TCR came from a man in his late teens or twenties in good health. The CDR3 reads CASGRGARGYEQYF. CDR3 nucleotides: TGCGCCAGCGGCAGGGGGGCTCGGGGTTACGAGCAGTACTTC.